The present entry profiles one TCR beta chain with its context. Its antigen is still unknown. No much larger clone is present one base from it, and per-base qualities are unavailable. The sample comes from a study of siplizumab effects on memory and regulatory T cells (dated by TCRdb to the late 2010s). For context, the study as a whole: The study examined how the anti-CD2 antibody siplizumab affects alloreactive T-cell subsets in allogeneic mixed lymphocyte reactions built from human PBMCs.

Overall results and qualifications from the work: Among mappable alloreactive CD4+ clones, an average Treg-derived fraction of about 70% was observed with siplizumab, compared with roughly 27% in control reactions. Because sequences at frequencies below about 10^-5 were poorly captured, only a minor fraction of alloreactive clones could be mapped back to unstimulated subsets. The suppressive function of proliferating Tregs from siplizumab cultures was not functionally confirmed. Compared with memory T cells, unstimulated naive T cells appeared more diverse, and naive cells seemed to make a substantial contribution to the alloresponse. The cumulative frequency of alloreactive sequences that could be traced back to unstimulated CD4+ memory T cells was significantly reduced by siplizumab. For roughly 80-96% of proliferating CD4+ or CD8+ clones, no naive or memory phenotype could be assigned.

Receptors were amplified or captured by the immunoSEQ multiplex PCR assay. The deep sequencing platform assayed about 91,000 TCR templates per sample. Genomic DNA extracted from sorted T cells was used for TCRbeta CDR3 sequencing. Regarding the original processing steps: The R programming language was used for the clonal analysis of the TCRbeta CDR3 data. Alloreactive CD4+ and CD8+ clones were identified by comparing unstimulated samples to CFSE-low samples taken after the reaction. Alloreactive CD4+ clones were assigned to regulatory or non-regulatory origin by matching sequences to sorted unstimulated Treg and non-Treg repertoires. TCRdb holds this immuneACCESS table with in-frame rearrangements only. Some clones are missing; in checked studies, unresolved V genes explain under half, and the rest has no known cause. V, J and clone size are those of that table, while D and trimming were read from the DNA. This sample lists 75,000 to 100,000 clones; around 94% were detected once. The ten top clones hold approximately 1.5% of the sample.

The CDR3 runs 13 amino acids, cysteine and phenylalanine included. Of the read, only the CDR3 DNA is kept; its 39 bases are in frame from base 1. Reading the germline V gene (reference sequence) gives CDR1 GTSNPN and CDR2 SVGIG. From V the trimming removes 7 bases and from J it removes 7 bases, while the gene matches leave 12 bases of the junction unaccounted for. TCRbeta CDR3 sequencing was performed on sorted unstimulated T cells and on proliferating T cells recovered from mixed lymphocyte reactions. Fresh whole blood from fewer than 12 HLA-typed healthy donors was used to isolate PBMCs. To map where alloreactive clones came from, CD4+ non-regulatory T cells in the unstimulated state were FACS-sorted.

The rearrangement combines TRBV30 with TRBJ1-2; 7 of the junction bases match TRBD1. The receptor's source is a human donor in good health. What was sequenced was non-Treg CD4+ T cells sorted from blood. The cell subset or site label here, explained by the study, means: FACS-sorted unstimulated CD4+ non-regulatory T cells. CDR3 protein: CAFKPSTGSGYTF. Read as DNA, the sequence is TGTGCCTTCAAACCTTCGACAGGGAGTGGCTACACCTTC.